Below, 14 T cell receptor beta chains from the same sample are listed, as sequenced in a study of OX40 agonist ivuxolimab in advanced cancers. The table came from immunoSEQ multiplex PCR; TCRdb's copy has only in-frame clones and leaves some out. The sample consists of fewer than 200,000 clones, roughly 92% of them appearing once. Source: CD4+ or CD8+ T cells sorted from blood, taken in a trial of the OX40 agonist ivuxolimab. These receptors all come from an adult with an advanced solid tumor such as melanoma, head and neck, liver or kidney cancer.

This chain connects TRBV9 to TRBJ1-2; D call uncertain. The germline V gene encodes CDR1 SGDLS and CDR2 YYNGEE. Trimming removed 0 bases from V and 8 bases from J, with 11 bases in between. The CDR3 totals 13 residues. CDR3 in amino acids: CASSVEDGGGYTF. The CDR3 DNA reads TGTGCCAGCAGCGTAGAGGATGGAGGCGGCTACACCTTC. Complete variable domain (other parts from reference TRBV9 and TRBJ1-2): DSGVTQTPKHLITATGQRVTLRCSPRSGDLSVYWYQQSLDQGLQFLIQYYNGEERAKGNILERFSAQQFPDLHSELNLSSLELGDSALYFCASSVEDGGGYTFGSGTRLTVV.

This clone was counted a single time. The rearrangement joins TRBV27 to TRBJ2-3; TRBD1 or TRBD2 may be the D gene (5 bases each). Per germline, CDR1 MNHEY and CDR2 SMNVEV (reference sequence). CDR3 size: 18 residues. Trimming stripped 4 bases from V and 3 bases from J, with 23 bases between. The CDR3 reads CASSSAIFRDLITDTQYF. CDR3 nucleotides: TGTGCCAGCAGTTCAGCTATCTTCCGGGACCTTATTACAGATACGCAGTATTTT.

V and J are TRBV7-2 and TRBJ2-1; TRBD1 is a possible D gene (6 bases). The CDR3 is 14 amino acids. Germline V gene sequence: CDR1 SGHTA, CDR2 FQGNSA. V was shortened by 5 bases and J by 10 bases, with 18 bases between the two germline ends. The CDR3 bases are TGTGCCAGCAGCCTACAGATGGGACAAGGGGAGCAGTTCTTC. Protein: CASSLQMGQGEQFF.

The rearrangement links TRBV6-1 to TRBJ1-2; D perhaps matches TRBD1 (6 bases). This CDR3 is built from 13 residues. Germline V lookup: CDR1 MNHNS, CDR2 SASEGT. V dropped 5 bases and J dropped 5 bases, with 12 bases sitting between them. In DNA form, the CDR3 reads TGTGCCAGCAGTTATTCCGGACAGTATGGCTACACCTTC. Amino acids: CASSYSGQYGYTF.

The rearrangement uses TRBV23-1 and TRBJ1-1, with 10 bases aligning to TRBD1. TRBV23-1 is annotated as an ORF whose role is uncertain. The junction had 20 bases not matched to a gene; V was cut back by 4 bases and J by 0 bases. The CDR3 is made up of 21 amino acids. The CDR3 DNA reads TGCGCCAGCAGTCCGGGAGTGAAAGACAGGGGGCATTACCCTATGAACACTGAAGCTTTCTTT. Translation: CASSPGVKDRGHYPMNTEAFF.

This chain connects TRBV7-3 to TRBJ2-5; 14 positions match TRBD2. The CDR3 runs to 15 residues. Trimming cost V 5 bases and J 5 bases; bases outside gene matches: 4. Germline assignment: CDR1 SGHTA and CDR2 FQGTGA. In DNA form, the CDR3 reads TGTGCCAGCAGCCCCGGGACTAGCGGGAGTGAGACCCAGTACTTC. Translating gives CASSPGTSGSETQYF.

The chain employs TRBV18 and TRBJ1-1; TRBD1 agrees at 7 bases. Losses at the gene ends were 3 bases for V and 5 bases for J; bases not matched to a gene: 9. The CDR3 runs 15 residues. Germline CDR1 reads KGHSH; CDR2 reads LQKENI. Written as DNA, the CDR3 is TGTGCCAGCTCACCGCAGGGGGTAGGTATGACTGAAGCTTTCTTT. Translated: CASSPQGVGMTEAFF.

V and J are TRBV9 and TRBJ2-3; the D is unclear. The germline gives CDR1 SGDLS, CDR2 YYNGEE. This CDR3 is 13 amino acids long. Deletions cut 7 bases from V and 5 bases from J, with 14 bases between. CDR3 nucleotides: TGTGCCAGCGGGGTTGGGGTCGTAGATACGCAGTATTTT. Translated: CASGVGVVDTQYF.

V and J are TRBV18 and TRBJ2-3; D unresolved. Trimming shortened V by 8 bases and J by 0 bases, and 21 bases separated the two germline ends. Germline V gives CDR1 KGHSH, CDR2 LQKENI. This CDR3 has 17 amino acids. The CDR3 region is CASPSRQSQSSTDTQYF. The CDR3 nucleotides read TGTGCCAGCCCCTCCAGACAATCGCAGTCTAGCACAGATACGCAGTATTTT.

As concerns this clone: Other DNA variants within this sample encode the same CDR3. The rearrangement links TRBV4-3 to TRBJ2-7; D may be TRBD1 (6 bases). Germline V gene data show CDR1 as LGHNA and CDR2 as YSLEER. Trimming pared 0 bases from V and 4 bases from J, leaving 13 bases between. This CDR3 contains 15 residues. CDR3 loop: CASSQDRQGRYEQYF. The CDR3 DNA follows: TGCGCCAGCAGCCAAGACCGGCAGGGGCGATACGAGCAGTACTTC.

This rearrangement joins TRBV7-9 to TRBJ1-1; the match to TRBD1 covers 8 bases. The CDR3 runs 13 residues. Looked up from germline, CDR1 is SEHNR and CDR2 is FQNEAQ (reference sequence). Germline trimming cut 10 bases from V and 10 bases from J; bases unmatched to any gene: 14. The CDR3 sequence is CATGRQGARGAFF. The CDR3 nucleotides read TGTGCCACAGGCCGTCAGGGGGCGCGGGGAGCTTTCTTT.

This clone was found a few times. The J gene is TRBJ1-1, the V gene TRBV7-2; D might be TRBD1 (5 bases). The germline V and J ends were trimmed by 1 base and 1 base, with 7 bases remaining between them. This CDR3 has 14 residues. Germline CDR1 reads SGHTA; CDR2 reads FQGNSA. DNA for the CDR3: TGTGCCAGCAGCTTAGTCGGACAGAACACTGAAGCTTTCTTT. Amino acid sequence: CASSLVGQNTEAFF.

This clone has only one observation. The chain uses TRBV19 and TRBJ2-3; either TRBD1 or TRBD2 may supply D (5 bases each). Germline lookup yields CDR1 LNHDA and CDR2 SQIVND (reference sequence). The V end lost 0 bases, the J end lost 10 bases, and 20 bases lay between the germline ends. This CDR3 has 16 residues. CDR3 residues: CASSIDQPGRPFPQYF. The CDR3 DNA reads TGTGCCAGTAGTATAGATCAACCGGGACGACCCTTCCCGCAGTATTTT.

This clone has only one observation. V gene TRBV28 combines with J gene TRBJ2-7, with D uncertain. Germline CDR1 and CDR2: MDHEN and SYDVKM. V lost 8 bases and J 7 bases, leaving 21 bases between the germline ends. The CDR3 loop spans 14 amino acids. CDR3 DNA sequence: TGTGCCAGCTTCGCAGGCCTGGGGTACGGAGAGCAGTACTTC. Its translation is CASFAGLGYGEQYF.